This is a list of T cell receptor beta chains from one sample in a study of blood T cell repertoires in COVID-19. Produced via immunoSEQ multiplex PCR; TCRdb's table is partial and in-frame only. Of approximately 290,000 clones in the sample, roughly 90% are singletons; the top ten hold 4% to 5.5%. The source material was PBMCs or T cells enriched from blood (not recorded which). The receptors were gathered from a young woman with acute COVID-19. Both conserved end residues are part of each CDR3. Fields, in order: V gene, J gene, D gene, clone size, CDR3 DNA, CDR3 protein. D genes are given only for firm matches. The size of a clone is reported for some rows only, either as once, few or many, or as a class for expanded clones.

>TRBV6-2/TRBV6-3|TRBJ2-7|TRBD1|NA
TGTGCCAGCAGTTACCTCCCGCAGACAGGGACCTCTAACTACGAGCAGTACTTC
CASSYLPQTGTSNYEQYF
>TRBV7-3|TRBJ2-2|TRBD1|NA
TGTGCCAGCAGCCTAGTCGTCAGGGGGAGAACCGGGGAGCTGTTTTTT
CASSLVVRGRTGELFF
>TRBV6-5|TRBJ1-2|TRBD1|NA
TGTGCCAGCCTATGGGGACAGGGGGCCACTGGCTACACCTTC
CASLWGQGATGYTF
>TRBV29-1|TRBJ2-5|NA|NA
TGCAGCGCCAGACTAGTGGGAGAGACCCAGTACTTC
CSARLVGETQYF
>TRBV27|TRBJ2-7|TRBD1|NA
TGTGCCAGCAGTCCGGGGACAGGGGGCTACGAGCAGTACTTC
CASSPGTGGYEQYF
>TRBV13|TRBJ1-2|NA|NA
TGTGCCAGCAGCTTACTGGCCAGGGGCTCTAACTATGGCTACACCTTC
CASSLLARGSNYGYTF
>TRBV7-9|TRBJ1-1|NA|few
TGTGCCAGCAGCCACGCCATGTCGGGGAACACTGAAGCTTTCTTT
CASSHAMSGNTEAFF
>TRBV11-2|TRBJ1-1|NA|NA
TGTGCCAGCACCTCCCTAGCGCAGAACACTGAAGCTTTCTTT
CASTSLAQNTEAFF
>TRBV29-1|TRBJ2-5|NA|once
TGCAGCGTTGTGGAGGGCGCGACTCTAGAGACCCAGTACTTC
CSVVEGATLETQYF
>TRBV7-8|TRBJ1-2|NA|NA
TGTGCCAGCAGCTTAGGCAGGGCGGACTATGGCTACACCTTC
CASSLGRADYGYTF
>TRBV9|TRBJ2-1|TRBD1|NA
TGTGCCAGCAGCGCTGGGACAGCCGTTTACAATGAGCAGTTCTTC
CASSAGTAVYNEQFF
>TRBV29-1|TRBJ2-5|NA|NA
TGCAGCGCCGCACCGACTCGGAGAGAGACCCAGTACTTC
CSAAPTRRETQYF
>TRBV7-9|TRBJ2-5|NA|NA
TGTGCCAGCAGCTTGGCAGGGTCGATGGCCCAGTACTTC
CASSLAGSMAQYF
>TRBV28|TRBJ1-4|NA|few
TGTGCCAGCACCCGGGACTGGGGGAGAACTAATGAAAAACTGTTTTTT
CASTRDWGRTNEKLFF
>TRBV19|TRBJ2-1|NA|NA
TGTGCCAGTAGTATGAGGCTACGGTACAATGAGCAGTTCTTC
CASSMRLRYNEQFF
>TRBV10-3|TRBJ1-4|TRBD1|once
TGTGCCACATCCGGGACAGGGGACGAAAAACTGTTTTTT
CATSGTGDEKLFF
>TRBV18|TRBJ1-5|TRBD1|once
TGTGCCAGCTCACCCGGGACAGGGGATCAGCCCCAGCATTTT
CASSPGTGDQPQHF
>TRBV28|TRBJ2-3|NA|NA
TGTGCCAGCAGTCCCCCCCCGGCAGATACGCAGTATTTT
CASSPPPADTQYF
>TRBV6-5|TRBJ2-7|NA|NA
TGTGCCAGCAGTCACAGGGTAGGCGAGCAGTACTTC
CASSHRVGEQYF
>TRBV11-1|TRBJ1-2|NA|NA
TGTGCCAGCAGCCCAGATTATGGCTTTTATGGCTACACCTTC
CASSPDYGFYGYTF
>TRBV2|TRBJ1-6|TRBD1|NA
TGTGCCAGCAGTGGGGCCGTCGACAGGGTTCTCGTTTCACCCCTCCACTTT
CASSGAVDRVLVSPLHF
>TRBV5-1|TRBJ2-3|TRBD2|NA
TGCGCCAGCAGCTTGTTACTAGCGGGGGGCACAGATACGCAGTATTTT
CASSLLLAGGTDTQYF
>TRBV2|TRBJ2-1|TRBD2|NA
TGTGCCAGCAGTTGGGGACTAGCGGATTACAATGAGCAGTTCTTC
CASSWGLADYNEQFF
>TRBV6-5|TRBJ1-5|NA|NA
TGTGCCAGCTGGGAGGGGGGGGCCCAGAATCAGCCCCAGCATTTT
CASWEGGAQNQPQHF
>TRBV28|TRBJ2-1|TRBD2|NA
TGTGCCAGTAATAGCGGGAGCGGGGGCGGCAATGAGCAGTTCTTC
CASNSGSGGGNEQFF
>TRBV27|TRBJ2-1|TRBD2|NA
TGTGCCAGCAGCTTCGGACTAGCGGGAATTAATGAGCAGTTCTTC
CASSFGLAGINEQFF
>TRBV18|TRBJ2-7|TRBD1|NA
TGTGCCAGCTCAGCCGGGACAGGGCCCGAGCAGTACTTC
CASSAGTGPEQYF
>TRBV9|TRBJ1-4|NA|NA
TGTGCCAGCAGCGTAGCGGGGGGCATTAATGAAAAACTGTTTTTT
CASSVAGGINEKLFF
>TRBV9|TRBJ2-7|TRBD1|NA
TGTGCCAGCAGCGTCGCCGTGGGGGACAGGGGCTACGAGCAGTACTTC
CASSVAVGDRGYEQYF